Below are 25 T cell receptor beta chains sequenced from a single sample in a study of OX40 agonist ivuxolimab in advanced cancers. Produced via immunoSEQ multiplex PCR; TCRdb's table is partial and in-frame only. The data hold 110,000 or so clones, with 85% to 95% observed a single time. The sequencing here drew on CD4+ or CD8+ T cells sorted from blood, taken in a trial of the OX40 agonist ivuxolimab. The receptor source for this set is an adult with an advanced solid tumor such as melanoma, head and neck, liver or kidney cancer.

This clone was detected only once. The V and J genes are TRBV15 and TRBJ2-5, with TRBD1 matching over 8 bases. This CDR3 has 16 residues. Germline CDR1 LNHNV, CDR2 YYDKDF (reference sequence). Trimming cost V 2 bases and J 1 base; bases outside gene matches: 6. The chain's CDR3 is CATSRITGGPQETQYF. The DNA for the CDR3 is TGTGCCACCAGCAGAATCACAGGGGGTCCCCAAGAGACCCAGTACTTC.

The V and J genes are TRBV5-1 and TRBJ1-2; tentatively, D is TRBD1 (5 bases). With 1 base removed from V and 7 bases from J, the gap between germline ends came to 17 bases. Germline CDR1 SGHRS, CDR2 YFSETQ. This CDR3 has 15 amino acids. Here the CDR3 DNA reads TGCGCCAGCAGCTTGACACCCAGGGAGAGGTCTGGCTACACCTTC. Translating gives CASSLTPRERSGYTF.

The chain recombines TRBV7-3 with TRBJ1-2; D may be TRBD1 (6 bases). Germline CDR1 SGHTA, CDR2 FQGTGA. There are 13 residues in the CDR3. Trimming left V 6 bases short and J 2 bases short, with 10 bases between. This CDR3 is CASSPDRNYGYTF. The CDR3 DNA reads as TGTGCCAGCAGTCCGGACAGAAACTATGGCTACACCTTC.

The genes are TRBV30 and TRBJ2-2; D might be TRBD1 (5 bases). Germline lookup yields CDR1 GTSNPN and CDR2 SVGIG (reference sequence). The V gene lost 4 bases and the J gene lost 4 bases, with 19 bases spanning the gap. This CDR3 has 16 amino acids. CDR3 in DNA: TGTGCCTGGACCAGTGCGATGACAGCGAGCACCGGGGAGCTGTTTTTT. This encodes CAWTSAMTASTGELFF.

The chain has TRBV2 and TRBJ1-4, with D uncertain. CDR3 length equals 13 residues. V lost 4 bases to trimming and J lost 0 bases, with 3 bases between them. Germline-derived CDR1 and CDR2 are SNHLY and FYNNEI. The CDR3 coding sequence is TGTGCCAGCAGTGGGCCAACTAATGAAAAACTGTTTTTT. Its protein product is CASSGPTNEKLFF.

This clone was recorded once. Written as DNA, the CDR3 is TGTGCCAGCAGTTTATTAGGGAATTACAATGAGCAGTTCTTC. This encodes CASSLLGNYNEQFF. This sequence joins TRBV27 and TRBJ2-1; D remains ambiguous. The germline V and J ends were trimmed by 1 base and 4 bases, with 8 bases remaining between them. CDR3 length: 14 residues. Germline values: CDR1 MNHEY, CDR2 SMNVEV (reference sequence).

V usage is TRBV6-1 and J usage is TRBJ2-5; D call uncertain. Germline CDR1 MNHNS, CDR2 SASEGT. V lost 8 bases and J lost 2, with 9 bases in between. This CDR3 has 12 amino acids. CDR3 sequence: CASRAGQETQYF. The CDR3 DNA reads as TGTGCCAGCCGGGCAGGTCAAGAGACCCAGTACTTC.

V and J are TRBV6-1 and TRBJ1-1, with 10 bases that match TRBD1. Unmatched junction bases numbered 7, after V lost 3 bases and J lost 0 bases. Germline V gene data show CDR1 as MNHNS and CDR2 as SASEGT. The length of the CDR3 is 17 residues. For the CDR3, the DNA is TGTGCCAGCAGTGACAGACAGGGGGCCGGTCTGAACACTGAAGCTTTCTTT. Translated: CASSDRQGAGLNTEAFF.

V gene TRBV2 combines with J gene TRBJ2-5; D uncertain. The CDR3 runs to 12 residues. The V gene lost 4 bases and the J gene lost 7 bases, with 10 bases spanning the gap. CDR1 and CDR2 from the germline V gene are SNHLY and FYNNEI. The chain's CDR3 is CASSGSIATQYF. CDR3 DNA: TGTGCCAGCAGTGGCTCCATTGCGACCCAGTACTTC.

The chain carries TRBV5-1 and TRBJ2-3; 9 positions match TRBD1. Germline values: CDR1 SGHRS, CDR2 YFSETQ. The junction had 5 bases not matched to a gene; V was cut back by 4 bases and J by 5 bases. The CDR3 consists of 14 residues. CDR3 DNA sequence: TGCGCCAGCAGCATGGGACAGGGAGTAGATACGCAGTATTTT. Translation: CASSMGQGVDTQYF.

The chain recombines TRBV6-1 with TRBJ2-7; no clear D gene. Trimming took 2 bases from V and 2 from J, leaving 4 bases between them. Per the germline V gene, CDR1 is MNHNS and CDR2 is SASEGT. CDR3 length: 12 amino acids. The CDR3 reads CASSELTYEQYF. In nucleotides, the CDR3 is TGTGCCAGCAGTGAACTGACCTACGAGCAGTACTTC.

V and J are TRBV2 and TRBJ2-7, with 9 bases aligning to TRBD1. The CDR3 length is 15 residues. Germline-derived CDR1 and CDR2 are SNHLY and FYNNEI. With 6 bases clipped from V and 2 bases from J, the junction kept 8 bases outside the gene matches. The CDR3 spells CASSPSGQGTYEQYF. The CDR3 DNA reads TGTGCCAGCAGCCCCTCGGGACAGGGAACCTACGAGCAGTACTTC.

The chain recombines TRBV25-1 with TRBJ1-1; the D is unclear. Trimming stripped 8 bases from V and 3 bases from J, with 19 bases between. CDR1 MGHDK and CDR2 SYGVNS come from the germline V gene. The CDR3 has 15 amino acids. The CDR3 is CASSNDGPVHTEAFF. CDR3 sequence (DNA): TGTGCCAGCTCGAACGACGGACCCGTACACACTGAAGCTTTCTTT.

The rearrangement uses TRBV29-1 and TRBJ1-2, with D possibly being TRBD1 (6 bases). Germline CDR1 is SQVTM and CDR2 is ANQGSEA. The CDR3 loop spans 14 amino acids. Deletions cut 7 bases from V and 3 bases from J, with 18 bases between. The CDR3 spells CSAPEQGLYYGYTF. CDR3 nucleotides: TGCAGCGCACCTGAGCAGGGGCTTTACTATGGCTACACCTTC.

The rearrangement uses TRBV29-1 and TRBJ1-1; no clear D. The germline V gene encodes CDR1 SQVTM and CDR2 ANQGSEA. The V gene lost 7 bases and the J gene lost 7 bases, with 10 bases spanning the gap. This CDR3 has 10 amino acids. CDR3 residues: CSAGPSEAFF. The DNA for the CDR3 is TGCAGCGCTGGACCGAGTGAAGCTTTCTTT.

This sequence joins TRBV19 and TRBJ1-4, with D possibly matching TRBD1 (6 bases). The CDR3 consists of 11 residues. Germline V gene data show CDR1 as LNHDA and CDR2 as SQIVND (reference sequence). The V end was cut by 11 bases, the J end by 8 bases, with 12 bases between. CDR3 nucleotides: TGTGCCTGCAGGGGTGGGGAAAAACTGTTTTTT. Its protein is CACRGGEKLFF.

This chain connects TRBV28 to TRBJ1-2; D gene uncertain. The CDR3 is 12 amino acids. From germline, CDR1 is MDHEN and CDR2 SYDVKM. Between the trimmed V and J ends, which lost 3 bases and 4 bases, there was a span of 6 bases. In nucleotides, the CDR3 is TGTGCCAGCAGTTTCAAGACCTATGGCTACACCTTC. Amino acid sequence: CASSFKTYGYTF.

This chain links TRBV6-6 with TRBJ1-6; D is ambiguous. The CDR3 runs 14 residues. Between the trimmed V and J ends, which lost 6 bases and 9 bases, there was a span of 15 bases. CDR1 is MNHNY, CDR2 SVGAGI, per germline (reference sequence). The CDR3 DNA follows: TGTGCCAGCAGCCCCCCGAAGGGCCCTTCACCCCTCCACTTT. Amino acids: CASSPPKGPSPLHF.

The chain is built from TRBV10-3 and TRBJ2-7, with D unclear. Germline assignment: CDR1 ENHRY and CDR2 SYGVKD. The CDR3 is 15 amino acids. V was cut by 0 bases and J by 4 bases, with 13 bases left in between. The CDR3: CAISESSTTGYEQYF. In nucleotides, the CDR3 is TGTGCCATCAGTGAGTCGAGCACTACCGGGTACGAGCAGTACTTC.

V is TRBV29-1 and J is TRBJ2-5; no definite D call. V lost 2 bases and J lost 2, with 0 bases in between. CDR1 SQVTM and CDR2 ANQGSEA come from the germline V gene. The CDR3 contains 10 residues. CDR3 sequence (DNA): TGCAGCGTTGAACAAGAGACCCAGTACTTC. This encodes CSVEQETQYF.

The rearrangement uses TRBV29-1 and TRBJ2-1, with TRBD2 as a possible D gene (5 bases). The CDR3 loop spans 12 amino acids. The germline V and J ends were trimmed by 1 base and 8 bases, with 9 bases remaining between them. Germline CDR1 is SQVTM and CDR2 is ANQGSEA. For the CDR3, the DNA is TGCAGCGTTGAAGGTAGCGTTGATGAGCAGTTCTTC. It specifies CSVEGSVDEQFF.

This clone has a single count. The chain joins TRBV9 to TRBJ1-5; D may be TRBD1 (6 bases). CDR3 length: 15 residues. V lost 0 bases to trimming and J lost 0 bases, with 7 bases between them. In germline, CDR1 is SGDLS, CDR2 YYNGEE. The CDR3 DNA reads TGTGCCAGCAGCGTAGGGGACAATAGCAATCAGCCCCAGCATTTT. Amino acid sequence: CASSVGDNSNQPQHF. Supplemented by reference TRBV9 and TRBJ1-5, the full variable domain reads DSGVTQTPKHLITATGQRVTLRCSPRSGDLSVYWYQQSLDQGLQFLIQYYNGEERAKGNILERFSAQQFPDLHSELNLSSLELGDSALYFCASSVGDNSNQPQHFGDGTRLSIL.

The table lists this clone with a count of one. The CDR3 region has the DNA TGTGCCAGTAGTATAGCAGCCGGGGCTGGGAATAATTCACCCCTCCACTTT. Encoded protein: CASSIAAGAGNNSPLHF. The chain is built from TRBV19 and TRBJ1-6; D is perhaps TRBD1 (5 bases). Germline V gene lookup returns CDR1 LNHDA and CDR2 SQIVND (reference sequence). This CDR3 has 17 residues. The ends were cut back, 1 base at V and 5 bases at J, with 15 bases in the middle.

As DNA, the CDR3 is TGTGCCAGCAGCTTGCTGGGGGACGTAGGCAATCAGCCCCAGCATTTT. This codes for CASSLLGDVGNQPQHF. V and J are TRBV5-6 and TRBJ1-5; D might be TRBD1 (5 bases). The CDR3 length is 16 residues. V was pared by 1 base and J by 2 bases, with 13 bases between. CDR1 and CDR2 from the germline V gene are SGHDT and YYEEEE.

This clone was detected only a few times. The genes are TRBV18 and TRBJ2-7; D gene uncertain. CDR1 and CDR2 from the germline V gene are KGHSH and LQKENI. V gave up 3 bases and J gave up 4 bases, with 10 bases separating them. The CDR3 is made up of 13 amino acids. CDR3 DNA sequence: TGTGCCAGCTCACCCCAAACCGATTACGAGCAGTACTTC. Translated, it gives CASSPQTDYEQYF.